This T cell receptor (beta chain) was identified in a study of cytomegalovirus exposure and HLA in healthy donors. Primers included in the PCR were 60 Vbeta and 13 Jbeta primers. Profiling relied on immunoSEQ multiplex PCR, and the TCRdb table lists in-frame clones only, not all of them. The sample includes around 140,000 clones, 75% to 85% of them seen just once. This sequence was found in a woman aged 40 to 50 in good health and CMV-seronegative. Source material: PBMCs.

The CDR3 sequence: CASSVATENSPLHF. CDR3 sequence (DNA): TGTGCCAGCAGCGTAGCTACCGAGAATTCACCCCTCCACTTT. The V call is TRBV9, the J call TRBJ1-6; D is undetermined. Trimming cost V 0 bases and J 7 bases, with 8 bases left between them. Germline CDR1 reads SGDLS; CDR2 reads YYNGEE. The CDR3 spans 14 residues.